This T cell receptor (beta chain) emerged from a study of identical twins. Trimming took 5 bases from V and 8 from J; bases not matched to a gene: 8. Germline loops: CDR1 MNHEY, CDR2 SMNVEV (reference sequence). The CDR3 spans 15 residues. Template switching introduced a universal primer site, and the cDNA bore unique molecular identifiers. One entry per CDR3 protein results from TCRdb running MiXCR on the 5' RACE reads. The sample lists 1,800,000 or so distinct CDR3 sequences, around 33% occurring once. Sequenced input: cord blood. The chain is built from TRBV27 and TRBJ1-6; TRBD1 matches 8 bases. The receptor was derived from a newborn girl in good health. CDR3 DNA sequence: TGTGCCAGCAGTGGACAGGGAATGGTATATTCACCCCTCCACTTT. This codes for CASSGQGMVYSPLHF.